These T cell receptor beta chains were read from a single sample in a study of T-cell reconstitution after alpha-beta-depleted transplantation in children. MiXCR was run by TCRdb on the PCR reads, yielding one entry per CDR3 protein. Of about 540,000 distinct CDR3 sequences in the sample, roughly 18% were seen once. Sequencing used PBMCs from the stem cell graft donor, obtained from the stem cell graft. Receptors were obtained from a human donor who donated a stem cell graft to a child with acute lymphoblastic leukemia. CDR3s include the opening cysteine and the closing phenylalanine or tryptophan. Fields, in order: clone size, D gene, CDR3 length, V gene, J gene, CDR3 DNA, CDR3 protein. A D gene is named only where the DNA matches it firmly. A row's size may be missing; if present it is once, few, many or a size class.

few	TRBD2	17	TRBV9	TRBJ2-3	TGTGCCAGCAGCGTAGTGGAAACTAGCGGGAGCGCAGATACGCAGTATTTT	CASSVVETSGSADTQYF
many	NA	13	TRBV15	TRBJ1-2	TGTGCCACCGCTTACGACAGTAACTATGGCTACACCTTC	CATAYDSNYGYTF
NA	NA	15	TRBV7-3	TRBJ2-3	TGTGCCAGCAGCCCCCTCTCCGTCCCCACAGATACGCAGTATTTT	CASSPLSVPTDTQYF
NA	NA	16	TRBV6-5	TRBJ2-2	TGTGCCAGCAGTTACTCTAAGGGTGGGCGAACCGGGGAGCTGTTTTTT	CASSYSKGGRTGELFF
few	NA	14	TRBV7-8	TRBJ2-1	TGTGCCAGCAGCTTAATGGGACCCTACAATGAGCAGTTCTTC	CASSLMGPYNEQFF
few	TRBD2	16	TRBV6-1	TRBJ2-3	TGTGCCAGCATGAGACTAGCGGGAGCCGGCACAGATACGCAGTATTTT	CASMRLAGAGTDTQYF
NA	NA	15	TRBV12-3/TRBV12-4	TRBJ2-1	TGTGCCAGCAGGCCTCTCTTAGACGTAGAATCGGAGCAGTTCTTC	CASRPLLDVESEQFF
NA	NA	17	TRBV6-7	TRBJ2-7	TGTGCCAGCAAAAACCGGTCCGGGGCGTGGGGATTATACGAGCAGTACTTC	CASKNRSGAWGLYEQYF
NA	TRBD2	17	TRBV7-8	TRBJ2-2	TGTGCCAGCAGCTGGTTCCGGGACCTAGCGGGGCTCGGGGAGCTGTTTTTT	CASSWFRDLAGLGELFF
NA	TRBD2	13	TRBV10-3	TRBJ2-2	TGTGCCATCAGTGAGGGGGGGGCCGGGGAGCTGTTTTTT	CAISEGGAGELFF
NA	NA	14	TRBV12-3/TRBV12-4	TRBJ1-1	TGTGCCAGCAGCCATATATCGAGGGGCACTGAAGCTTTCTTT	CASSHISRGTEAFF
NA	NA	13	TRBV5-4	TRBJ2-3	TGTGCCAGCAGCTTGGAGTTCTCAGATACGCAGTATTTT	CASSLEFSDTQYF
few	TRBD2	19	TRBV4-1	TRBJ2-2	TGCGCCAGCAGCCAAGCCTTACGCGGGCTAGCGGGAGGGAGCGGGGAGCTGTTTTTT	CASSQALRGLAGGSGELFF
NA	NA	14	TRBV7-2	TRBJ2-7	TGTGCCAGCAGCTTCGCGGGACACTCCTACGAGCAGTACTTC	CASSFAGHSYEQYF
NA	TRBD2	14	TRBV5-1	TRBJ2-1	TGCGCCAGCAGCATAGCGGGAGTTGTGAATGAGCAGTTCTTC	CASSIAGVVNEQFF
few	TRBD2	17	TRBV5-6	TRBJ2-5	TGTGCCAGCAGCTTGAGCGGGACTAGACTGTACCAAGAGACCCAGTACTTC	CASSLSGTRLYQETQYF
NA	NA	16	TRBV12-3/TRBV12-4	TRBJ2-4	TGTGCCAGCAGCCCACAGGGTAACGGGAGAGGAAACATTCAGTACTTC	CASSPQGNGRGNIQYF
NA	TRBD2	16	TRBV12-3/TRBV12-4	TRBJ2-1	TGTGCCAGCAGTTTACCCTCTAGCGGGAGAGGGAATGAGCAGTTCTTC	CASSLPSSGRGNEQFF
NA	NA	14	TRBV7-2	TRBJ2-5	TGTGCCAGCAGACCCGGGACTTCACAAGAGACCCAGTACTTC	CASRPGTSQETQYF
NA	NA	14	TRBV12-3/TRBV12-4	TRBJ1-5	TGTGCCAGCAGTTCCTCAATGGAAGATCAGCCCCAGCATTTT	CASSSSMEDQPQHF
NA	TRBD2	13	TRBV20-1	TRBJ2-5	TGCAGTGCTAGGTTGCGGGAGATAGAGACCCAGTACTTC	CSARLREIETQYF
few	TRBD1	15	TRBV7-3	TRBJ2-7	TGTGCCAGCAGCTTACAGGGGACAGGAACTTACGAGCAGTACTTC	CASSLQGTGTYEQYF
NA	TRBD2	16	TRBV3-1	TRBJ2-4	TGTGCCAGCAGCCAAGATCTCGGGGGGGCCAAAAACATTCAGTACTTC	CASSQDLGGAKNIQYF
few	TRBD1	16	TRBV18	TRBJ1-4	TGTGCCAGCTCACCACCGGGGACAGCAACTAATGAAAAACTGTTTTTT	CASSPPGTATNEKLFF
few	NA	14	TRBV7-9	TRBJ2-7	TGTGCCAGCAGCCAGTCGGGCCTCTCCTACGAGCAGTACTTC	CASSQSGLSYEQYF